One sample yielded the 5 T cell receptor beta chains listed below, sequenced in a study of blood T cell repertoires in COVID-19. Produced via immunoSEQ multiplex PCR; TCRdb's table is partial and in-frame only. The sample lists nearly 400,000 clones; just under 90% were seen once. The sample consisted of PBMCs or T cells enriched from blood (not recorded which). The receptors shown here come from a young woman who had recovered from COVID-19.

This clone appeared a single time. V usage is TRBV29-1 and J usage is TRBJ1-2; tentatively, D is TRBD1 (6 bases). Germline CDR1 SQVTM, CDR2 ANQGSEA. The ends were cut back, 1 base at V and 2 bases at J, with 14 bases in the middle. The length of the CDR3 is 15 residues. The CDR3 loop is CSVEAGQSTNYGYTF. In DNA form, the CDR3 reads TGCAGCGTTGAAGCCGGACAGTCAACAAACTATGGCTACACCTTC.

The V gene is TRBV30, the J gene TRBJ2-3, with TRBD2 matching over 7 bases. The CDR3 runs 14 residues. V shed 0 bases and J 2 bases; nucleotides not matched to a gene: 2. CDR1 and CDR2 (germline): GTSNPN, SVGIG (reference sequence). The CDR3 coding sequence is TGTGCCTGGAGTGTACTAGCGTACACAGATACGCAGTATTTT. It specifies CAWSVLAYTDTQYF.

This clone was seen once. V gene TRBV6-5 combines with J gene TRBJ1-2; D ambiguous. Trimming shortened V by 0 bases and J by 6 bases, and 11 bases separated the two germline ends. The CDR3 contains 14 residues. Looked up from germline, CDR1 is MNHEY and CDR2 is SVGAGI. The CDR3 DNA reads TGTGCCAGCAGTTACTCAAGAGGGTTTGATGGCTACACCTTC. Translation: CASSYSRGFDGYTF.

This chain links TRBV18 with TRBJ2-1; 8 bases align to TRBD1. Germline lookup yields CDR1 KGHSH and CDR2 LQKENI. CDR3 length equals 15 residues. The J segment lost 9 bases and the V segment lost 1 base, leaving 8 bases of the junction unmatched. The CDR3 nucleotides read TGTGCCAGCTCACCACATGGAGCAGGGGGCGGTGAGCAGTTCTTC. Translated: CASSPHGAGGGEQFF.

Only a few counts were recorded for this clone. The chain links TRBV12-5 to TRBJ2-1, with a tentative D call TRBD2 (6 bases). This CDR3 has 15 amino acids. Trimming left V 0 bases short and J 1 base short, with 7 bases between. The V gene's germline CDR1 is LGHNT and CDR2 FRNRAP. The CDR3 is CASGLVRGSYNEQFF. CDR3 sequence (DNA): TGTGCTAGTGGTTTGGTGCGGGGATCCTACAATGAGCAGTTCTTC.